This is a list of T cell receptor beta chains from one sample in a study of shared clonotypes between healthy human individuals. The protocol was immunoSEQ multiplex PCR, while the TCRdb copy is restricted to in-frame clones and leaves out a portion. Counted here are roughly 1,800,000 clones, about 94% occurring once; the ten biggest clones make up 0.9% to 1.5%. Material: naive CD8+ T cells sorted from blood. The receptors come from a young man in good health. Both conserved end residues are part of each CDR3. A D gene is named only where the DNA matches it firmly. The size entry is marked missing in some rows and otherwise reads once, few, many or a size class.

clone size,D gene,CDR3 length,J gene,V gene,CDR3 DNA,CDR3 protein
.,TRBD1,13,TRBJ2-7,TRBV6-1,TGTGCCAGCAGGACAGGGGTCCCCTACGAGCAGTACTTC,CASRTGVPYEQYF
.,.,16,TRBJ1-1,TRBV27,TGTGCCAGCAGTTCTCTACAGGGATTAACGGGCACTGAAGCTTTCTTT,CASSSLQGLTGTEAFF
.,TRBD2,17,TRBJ2-3,TRBV19,TGTGCCAGTAGTGCTAGCCCTAGCGGGGGGGCCTTGAATACGCAGTATTTT,CASSASPSGGALNTQYF
.,.,15,TRBJ2-7,TRBV13,TGTGCCAGCAGCTTATCGCTCGACAACTCCTACGAGCAGTACTTC,CASSLSLDNSYEQYF
once,.,15,TRBJ2-2,TRBV6-1,TGTGCCAGCGCCCTACTACGCACGAACACCGGGGAGCTGTTTTTT,CASALLRTNTGELFF
.,TRBD1,15,TRBJ1-3,TRBV15,TGTGCCACCAGCAGACCTGGGACAGGATGGAACACCATATATTTT,CATSRPGTGWNTIYF
.,.,14,TRBJ2-7,TRBV11-2,TGTGCCAGCAGCTTCCCGGGGTATTCCTACGAGCAGTACTTC,CASSFPGYSYEQYF
.,.,15,TRBJ2-1,TRBV5-1,TGCGCCAGCAGCTTTGACTGGGGCCCCTACAATGAGCAGTTCTTC,CASSFDWGPYNEQFF
.,TRBD1,14,TRBJ1-4,TRBV9,TGTGCCAGCAGCCCGGGACAGGGTGATGAAAAACTGTTTTTT,CASSPGQGDEKLFF
.,.,13,TRBJ2-2,TRBV6-6,TGTGCCAGCAGTCAGGGGTGGACCGGGGAGCTGTTTTTT,CASSQGWTGELFF
.,TRBD2,16,TRBJ2-7,TRBV27,TGTGCCAGCAGCCCTTCTGCCGGGGAGGGGTCCTACGAGCAGTACTTC,CASSPSAGEGSYEQYF
.,.,13,TRBJ2-5,TRBV11-1,TGTGCCAGCAGCCAAGAAAACGCGGAGACCCAGTACTTC,CASSQENAETQYF
.,TRBD1,13,TRBJ1-5,TRBV30,TGTGCCTGGAGTACAGGGGTGGATCAGCCCCAGCATTTT,CAWSTGVDQPQHF
.,.,16,TRBJ2-1,TRBV5-1,TGCGCCAGCAGCTTGTTATCACAGGATTCCTACAATGAGCAGTTCTTC,CASSLLSQDSYNEQFF
.,TRBD2,13,TRBJ2-7,TRBV29-1,TGCAGCGCCCGACCAGCGGGAGTTTACGAGCAGTACTTC,CSARPAGVYEQYF
.,.,15,TRBJ2-3,TRBV6-5,TGTGCCAGCAGCGACCGGGCCAGGGAGCCAGATACGCAGTATTTT,CASSDRAREPDTQYF
.,.,17,TRBJ2-3,TRBV7-9,TGTGCCAGCAGCTTACCCGTAGCGGAGCGTGCGTCCAATACGCAGTATTTT,CASSLPVAERASNTQYF
.,TRBD2,16,TRBJ2-1,TRBV7-7,TGTGCTAGCAGTGACCTAGCGGGAGGGCCCCACAATGAGCAGTTCTTC,CASSDLAGGPHNEQFF
.,.,15,TRBJ1-2,TRBV7-9,TGTGCCAGCAGCGAGGCAGGGTTAGCTAACTATGGCTACACCTTC,CASSEAGLANYGYTF
once,.,12,TRBJ1-2,TRBV9,TGTGCCAGCAGAGGGATTGGCTATGGCTACACCTTC,CASRGIGYGYTF
.,.,15,TRBJ2-5,TRBV28,TGTGCCAGCAGTTTCCTAGGACTGATCCAAGAGACCCAGTACTTC,CASSFLGLIQETQYF
.,.,13,TRBJ1-2,TRBV5-1,TGCGCCAGCAGCCCGACAGAGAACTATGGCTACACCTTC,CASSPTENYGYTF
.,.,17,TRBJ2-4,TRBV13,TGTGCCAGCAGCTTAGTTAGTCCTGATCTAGCCAAAAACATTCAGTACTTC,CASSLVSPDLAKNIQYF
.,.,14,TRBJ2-1,TRBV7-2,TGTGCCAGCAGCTCAGCCCGGGGGCTCGATGAGCAGTTCTTC,CASSSARGLDEQFF
.,.,14,TRBJ2-3,TRBV9,TGTGCCAGCACGGAAGACCTAAGCACAGATACGCAGTATTTT,CASTEDLSTDTQYF
.,.,14,TRBJ2-2,TRBV7-9,TGTGCCAGCAGCCCGTGGATTGCCGGCGGGGAGCTGTTTTTT,CASSPWIAGGELFF
.,TRBD1,16,TRBJ2-6,TRBV7-9,TGTGCCAGCAGCCCCGACAGGGCTGTTGGGGCCAACGTCCTGACTTTC,CASSPDRAVGANVLTF
.,.,15,TRBJ2-3,TRBV10-3,TGTGCCATCAGAGCACAGGAGGGTAGCACAGATACGCAGTATTTT,CAIRAQEGSTDTQYF
.,TRBD2,15,TRBJ2-7,TRBV5-6,TGTGCCAGCAGCTCCGGGGGGCTAGCGGGATACGAGCAGTACTTC,CASSSGGLAGYEQYF
.,.,15,TRBJ2-2,TRBV29-1,TGCAGCGTCCGGGACATGGGAGTGTCTACCGGGGAGCTGTTTTTT,CSVRDMGVSTGELFF
.,.,13,TRBJ1-2,TRBV4-1,TGCGCCAGCAGCCAAGATCCCAGCTATGGCTACACCTTC,CASSQDPSYGYTF
.,.,15,TRBJ1-4,TRBV7-9,TGTGCCAGCAGCTCGAGCGGGGGCGTAGGTGAAAAACTGTTTTTT,CASSSSGGVGEKLFF
.,TRBD1,16,TRBJ2-2,TRBV9,TGTGCCAGCAGCGCGCCGGGACAGGGGTACACCGGGGAGCTGTTTTTT,CASSAPGQGYTGELFF
once,.,16,TRBJ1-2,TRBV27,TGTGCCAGCAGGAATATCGGGACAACGAACAACTATGGCTACACCTTC,CASRNIGTTNNYGYTF
.,TRBD2,17,TRBJ2-1,TRBV4-1,TGCGCCAGCAGCCACCTTTGGACTAGCGGGAGTAACAATGAGCAGTTCTTC,CASSHLWTSGSNNEQFF
.,.,15,TRBJ2-5,TRBV6-5,TGTGCCAGCAGTTACAGCCCCTGGAACCAAGAGACCCAGTACTTC,CASSYSPWNQETQYF
.,.,16,TRBJ2-2,TRBV27,TGTGCCAGCAGTTTATCGAGCAGGGGGGACACCGGGGAGCTGTTTTTT,CASSLSSRGDTGELFF
.,.,14,TRBJ1-2,TRBV4-1,TGCGCCAGCAGCCAAGTGTCCCCCAGGGATGGCTACACCTTC,CASSQVSPRDGYTF
once,.,16,TRBJ1-1,TRBV4-2,TGTGCCAGCAGCCAAGATGGGGGCGGGACGAACACTGAAGCTTTCTTT,CASSQDGGGTNTEAFF